This TCR beta chain was obtained from a study of cytomegalovirus exposure and HLA in healthy donors. V shed 6 bases and J shed 0 bases, with 13 bases lying between them. The germline gives CDR1 SGHDT, CDR2 YYEEEE. The CDR3 consists of 15 residues. Profiled with immunoSEQ multiplex PCR; TCRdb holds only in-frame clones, not every one. The sample has 120,000 or so clones; over 85% are singletons. The origin of this receptor is a woman aged 18-35 years in good health and CMV-seronegative. Material for sequencing was PBMCs. V is TRBV5-6 and J is TRBJ1-3; TRBD1 is a possible D gene (6 bases). CDR3 sequence: CASTRQGGSGNTIYF. CDR3 bases: TGTGCCAGCACAAGACAAGGGGGCTCTGGAAACACCATATATTTT.